Presented here are 11 T cell receptor beta chains from one specimen sequenced in a study of T cell responses to AZD1222 COVID-19 vaccine. Assay used: immunoSEQ multiplex PCR; TCRdb lists only in-frame clones, some missing. This sample carries roughly 200,000 clones, more than 85% of them seen once, and the ten largest clones take about 3.5%. The specimen comprised peripheral blood, sampled 28 days after the second AZD1222 dose. Source of these receptors: an adult who received the AZD1222 COVID-19 vaccine.

This clone was observed once. The J gene is TRBJ1-2, the V gene TRBV19, with D possibly matching TRBD1 (6 bases). The CDR3 length is 13 residues. CDR1 and CDR2 (germline): LNHDA, SQIVND (reference sequence). The germline V and J ends were trimmed by 3 bases and 6 bases, with 11 bases remaining between them. The CDR3 sequence: CASSIRAGDGYTF. DNA for the CDR3: TGTGCCAGTAGTATTAGGGCAGGGGATGGCTACACCTTC.

This sequence joins TRBV28 and TRBJ1-3, with D maybe TRBD1 (6 bases). The germline V gene encodes CDR1 MDHEN and CDR2 SYDVKM. The CDR3 is 17 residues long. Trimming removed 6 bases from V and 4 bases from J, with 22 bases in between. CDR3 protein: CASSPAQGLTGGNTIYF. As DNA, the CDR3 is TGTGCCAGCAGCCCTGCACAGGGCCTCACGGGGGGAAACACCATATATTTT.

The rearrangement joins TRBV5-1 to TRBJ1-6; 8 bases match TRBD1. V shed 1 base, J shed 8 bases, and the junction held 5 bases outside the gene matches. The CDR3 extends over 15 amino acids. Germline V lookup: CDR1 SGHRS, CDR2 YFSETQ. The CDR3 region is CASSLQGARDSPLHF. Here the CDR3 DNA reads TGCGCCAGCAGCTTGCAGGGGGCGAGGGATTCACCCCTCCACTTT. Filled out from reference TRBV5-1 and TRBJ1-6, the complete variable domain reads KAGVTQTPRYLIKTRGQQVTLSCSPISGHRSVSWYQQTPGQGLQFLFEYFSETQRNKGNFPGRFSGRQFSNSRSEMNVSTLELGDSALYLCASSLQGARDSPLHFGNGTRLTVT.

The rearrangement links TRBV6-5 to TRBJ1-2; D is unresolved. V was pared by 0 bases and J by 8 bases, with 13 bases between. The CDR3 runs to 14 residues. Germline loops: CDR1 MNHEY, CDR2 SVGAGI. The CDR3 loop is CASSYSLSLGGYTF. The CDR3 DNA follows: TGTGCCAGCAGTTACTCGTTGAGCCTCGGGGGCTACACCTTC.

The gene calls are TRBV4-1 and TRBJ2-7; 8 bases line up with TRBD2. CDR3 size: 17 residues. The germline gives CDR1 MGHRA, CDR2 YSYEKL. Unmatched junction bases numbered 10, after V lost 0 bases and J lost 3 bases. The DNA of the CDR3 is TGCGCCAGCAGCCAAGATGTCCGGAGACTAGCGAACTACGAGCAGTACTTC. This codes for CASSQDVRRLANYEQYF.

The chain employs TRBV21-1 and TRBJ1-1. TRBV21-1 is an annotated pseudogene. This CDR3 has 15 residues. CDR3 bases: TGTGCCAGCAGCAGAAACGGGGGAAGGCCCACTGAAGCTTTCTTT. Protein: CASSRNGGRPTEAFF.

The chain recombines TRBV3-1 (or the pseudogene TRBV3-2) with TRBJ1-6; D call uncertain. CDR3 length: 15 residues. CDR1 LGHDT and CDR2 YNNKEL come from the germline V gene (reference sequence). V lost 4 bases and J 5 bases, leaving 12 bases between the germline ends. The CDR3 is CASSPTRQNNSPLHF. The CDR3 DNA is TGTGCCAGCAGCCCCACCCGTCAAAATAATTCACCCCTCCACTTT.

The rearrangement joins TRBV30 to TRBJ1-2; D not resolved. The CDR3 contains 11 residues. V was cut by 2 bases and J by 8 bases, with 9 bases left in between. Germline V lookup: CDR1 GTSNPN, CDR2 SVGIG (reference sequence). The CDR3 DNA reads TGTGCCTGGAGTCAAGGGCCCGGCTACACCTTC. Its protein product is CAWSQGPGYTF.

V usage is TRBV5-6 and J usage is TRBJ2-7, with TRBD2 identical over 11 bases. The CDR3 extends over 16 amino acids. Germline V lookup: CDR1 SGHDT, CDR2 YYEEEE. The J segment lost 2 bases and the V segment lost 2 bases, leaving 6 bases of the junction unmatched. The CDR3 spells CASSFRSSGRTYEQYF. In DNA, the CDR3 is TGTGCCAGCAGCTTTCGTTCTAGCGGGAGGACCTACGAGCAGTACTTC.

The chain carries TRBV3-1 (or the pseudogene TRBV3-2) and TRBJ1-2; 10 bases are a match to TRBD1. The CDR3 has 17 residues. Unmatched junction bases numbered 11, after V lost 3 bases and J lost 4 bases. The germline V gene encodes CDR1 LGHDT and CDR2 YNNKEL (reference sequence). The CDR3 loop is CASSQIRDRGKTYGYTF. The CDR3 DNA follows: TGTGCCAGCAGCCAGATCAGGGACAGGGGAAAAACCTATGGCTACACCTTC.

The V gene is TRBV9, the J gene TRBJ2-1; D uncertain. This CDR3 has 14 amino acids. Germline-derived CDR1 and CDR2 are SGDLS and YYNGEE. V was trimmed by 0 bases and J by 2 bases, leaving 6 bases between them. The chain's CDR3 is CASSVGGPYNEQFF. The CDR3 DNA sequence: TGTGCCAGCAGCGTAGGGGGTCCCTACAATGAGCAGTTCTTC.